Listed below are T cell receptor beta chains from one sample, sequenced in a study of Ad26.COV2.S vaccination and SARS-CoV-2 variants. The table came from immunoSEQ multiplex PCR; TCRdb's copy has only in-frame clones and leaves some out. The repertoire consists of around 240,000 clones, with approximately 87% occurring once and the leading ten covering approximately 11%. Source: peripheral blood, taken in a trial of Ad26.COV2.S vaccine versus placebo. These receptors were taken from a person between 18 and 60 years old who received the Ad26.COV2.S COVID-19 vaccine or a placebo. CDR3s include the opening cysteine and the closing phenylalanine or tryptophan. A D gene is named only where the DNA matches it firmly. Only some rows state a clone size, as once, few, many or a class for expanded clones.

J,size,D,V,CDR3,DNA
TRBJ1-6,.,.,TRBV27,CASTSWRGTEPLHF,TGTGCCAGCACTTCTTGGAGGGGGACCGAACCCCTCCACTTT
TRBJ1-2,.,TRBD1,TRBV30,CAWSGTGRFGYTF,TGTGCCTGGAGTGGGACAGGGAGATTTGGCTACACCTTC
TRBJ2-3,.,.,TRBV5-6,CASSLGGGADTQYF,TGTGCCAGCAGCTTGGGAGGGGGGGCGGATACGCAGTATTTT
TRBJ2-5,.,.,TRBV7-3,CASSLKGASRGTQETQYF,TGTGCCAGCAGCTTAAAAGGGGCATCCAGAGGGACCCAAGAGACCCAGTACTTC
TRBJ2-2,.,TRBD1,TRBV19,CASSITDRGYTGELFF,TGTGCCAGTAGTATAACGGACAGGGGATACACCGGGGAGCTGTTTTTT
TRBJ1-2,few,.,TRBV30,CAWLNPEEFYGYTF,TGTGCCTGGCTGAACCCTGAGGAGTTCTATGGCTACACCTTC
TRBJ1-6,many,.,TRBV18,CASSPKVPGDSPLHF,TGTGCCAGCTCACCAAAGGTCCCCGGAGATTCACCCCTCCACTTT
TRBJ1-4,.,TRBD1,TRBV6-5,CASSSAGGNEKLFF,TGTGCCAGCAGTTCGGCAGGGGGTAATGAAAAACTGTTTTTT
TRBJ2-1,.,.,TRBV9,CASSAEADWYNEQFF,TGTGCCAGCAGCGCAGAAGCTGACTGGTACAATGAGCAGTTCTTC
TRBJ2-2,.,TRBD2,TRBV4-2,CASSQDMLAGIGELFF,TGTGCCAGCAGCCAAGATATGCTAGCGGGAATCGGGGAGCTGTTTTTT
TRBJ2-1,.,.,TRBV7-9,CASSRSSYNEQFF,TGTGCCAGCAGCCGGAGCTCCTACAATGAGCAGTTCTTC
TRBJ2-1,.,TRBD2,TRBV19,CASSNPGLGRNEQFF,TGTGCCAGTAGCAACCCGGGACTAGGGCGCAATGAGCAGTTCTTC
TRBJ2-1,once,TRBD1,TRBV5-6,CASSLVIRGRNNEQFF,TGTGCCAGCAGCTTGGTGATAAGGGGGCGAAACAATGAGCAGTTCTTC
TRBJ2-2,.,TRBD2,TRBV19,CASTIRGGLAGVKTGELFF,TGTGCCAGCACTATTCGGGGAGGTCTAGCGGGAGTAAAGACCGGGGAGCTGTTTTTT
TRBJ1-1,.,.,TRBV6-2/TRBV6-3,CASSYLGVEAFF,TGTGCCAGCAGTTACTTAGGGGTTGAAGCTTTCTTT
TRBJ2-7,.,.,TRBV7-2,CASSQAPGTRGLYEQYF,TGTGCCAGCAGCCAAGCACCAGGGACCCGGGGACTTTACGAGCAGTACTTC
TRBJ2-7,.,.,TRBV30,CAWSLPRGARNEQYF,TGTGCCTGGAGTCTCCCTCGGGGGGCTCGAAACGAGCAGTACTTC
TRBJ2-1,.,TRBD2,TRBV18,CATRTSGGANEQFF,TGTGCCACCCGGACTAGCGGGGGGGCCAATGAGCAGTTCTTC
TRBJ1-1,.,.,TRBV30,CAWTDRLIYTEAFF,TGTGCCTGGACTGACAGGCTCATATACACTGAAGCTTTCTTT
TRBJ2-7,.,TRBD2,TRBV27,CASSSGEGSHEQYF,TGTGCCAGTAGTTCGGGGGAGGGGTCCCACGAGCAGTACTTC
TRBJ2-5,.,.,TRBV18,CASSPPARAETQYF,TGTGCCAGCTCACCCCCAGCCCGCGCAGAGACCCAGTACTTC
TRBJ2-1,.,.,TRBV27,CASSLGLHNEQFF,TGTGCCAGCAGTTTAGGCTTACACAATGAGCAGTTCTTC
TRBJ1-1,.,.,TRBV5-6,CASSPRQFLMNTEAFF,TGTGCCAGCAGCCCCAGACAGTTTCTAATGAACACTGAAGCTTTCTTT
TRBJ1-2,.,TRBD1,TRBV6-5,CASRRQGTSYGYTF,TGTGCCAGCAGACGACAGGGCACTTCCTATGGCTACACCTTC
TRBJ1-5,.,TRBD1,TRBV28,CASRTTGVSNQPQHF,TGTGCCAGCAGGACGACAGGGGTTAGCAATCAGCCCCAGCATTTT
TRBJ1-1,.,.,TRBV28,CASSFGVGTEAFF,TGTGCCAGCAGTTTTGGTGTAGGAACTGAAGCTTTCTTT
TRBJ1-2,once,.,TRBV28,CASSLLVGQLKGYTF,TGTGCCAGCAGCCTCCTGGTGGGGCAGCTGAAAGGCTACACCTTC
TRBJ1-1,.,.,TRBV5-1,CASSLERTMNTEAFF,TGCGCCAGCAGCTTGGAACGGACTATGAACACTGAAGCTTTCTTT
TRBJ2-7,.,.,TRBV6-6,CASSYPGGKGDEQYF,TGTGCCAGCAGTTACCCTGGGGGGAAGGGGGACGAGCAGTACTTC
TRBJ2-3,.,TRBD2,TRBV29-1,CSSRGGIVGTDTQYF,TGCAGCTCCCGGGGAGGGATAGTGGGTACAGATACGCAGTATTTT
TRBJ1-5,.,.,TRBV28,CASIGFNSNQPQHF,TGTGCCAGCATCGGTTTCAATAGCAATCAGCCCCAGCATTTT
TRBJ2-7,.,.,TRBV12-3/TRBV12-4,CASSKTGFYEQYF,TGTGCCAGCAGTAAAACAGGGTTCTACGAGCAGTACTTC
TRBJ1-1,.,.,TRBV4-1,CASSHEDRQPPVGLNTEAFF,TGCGCCAGCAGCCACGAAGACAGACAGCCCCCCGTGGGGCTGAACACTGAAGCTTTCTTT
TRBJ2-2,.,TRBD1,TRBV27,CASSSRQGLNTGELFF,TGTGCCAGCAGTTCCAGACAGGGGCTTAACACCGGGGAGCTGTTTTTT
TRBJ2-2,.,TRBD2,TRBV18,CASSLPGGQTGELFF,TGTGCCAGCTCACTGCCGGGGGGGCAGACCGGGGAGCTGTTTTTT
TRBJ2-1,once,.,TRBV27,CASSLKAGSYNEQFF,TGTGCCAGCAGTTTAAAGGCAGGTTCGTACAATGAGCAGTTCTTC
TRBJ1-1,.,.,TRBV5-1,CASSNPLAGITEAFF,TGCGCCAGCAGCAACCCTTTAGCGGGCATCACTGAAGCTTTCTTT
TRBJ1-1,.,.,TRBV5-1,CASSLDGGNTEAFF,TGCGCCAGCAGCCTGGACGGGGGGAACACTGAAGCTTTCTTT
TRBJ2-7,.,TRBD2,TRBV15,CATSQEAGVQYEQYF,TGTGCCACCAGCCAGGAGGCGGGAGTACAATACGAGCAGTACTTC
TRBJ2-5,.,.,TRBV3-1/TRBV3-2,CASSRTAQGPGQIQYF,TGTGCCAGCAGCCGCACCGCCCAGGGGCCGGGGCAGATCCAGTACTTC
TRBJ1-4,few,.,TRBV4-3,CASSQDGGLSGGEKLFF,TGCGCCAGCAGCCAAGATGGAGGACTCTCTGGGGGGGAAAAACTGTTTTTT
TRBJ1-6,.,.,TRBV5-1,CASSLEGNPSSYNSPLHF,TGCGCCAGCAGCTTGGAAGGCAACCCGAGCTCCTATAATTCACCCCTCCACTTT
TRBJ2-2,.,TRBD2,TRBV19,CASSIPAGGIGELFF,TGTGCCAGTAGTATTCCCGCGGGGGGGATCGGGGAGCTGTTTTTT
TRBJ1-5,.,.,TRBV10-1,CASSERGRSHQPQHF,TGCGCCAGCAGTGAGCGGGGGAGGAGCCATCAGCCCCAGCATTTT
TRBJ1-4,.,TRBD1,TRBV5-1,CASSLNRGSNEKLFF,TGCGCCAGCAGCTTAAACAGGGGGAGTAATGAAAAACTGTTTTTT
TRBJ2-5,.,.,TRBV29-1,CSVATRMIETQYF,TGCAGCGTCGCGACTAGGATGATAGAGACCCAGTACTTC
TRBJ1-1,.,.,TRBV30,CAWSGWRGTEAFF,TGTGCCTGGAGTGGATGGAGGGGCACTGAAGCTTTCTTT
TRBJ2-3,.,.,TRBV28,CASSSGQDSTDTQYF,TGTGCCAGCAGCTCCGGACAAGACAGCACAGATACGCAGTATTTT
TRBJ1-2,.,.,TRBV7-9,CASSSNTGWDGYTF,TGTGCCAGCAGCTCCAATACAGGGTGGGATGGCTACACCTTC
TRBJ2-7,.,.,TRBV12-3/TRBV12-4,CASSPRAAYEQYF,TGTGCCAGCAGCCCAAGGGCAGCCTACGAGCAGTACTTC
TRBJ1-6,.,.,TRBV27,CASSSPNRDSRNSPLHF,TGTGCCAGCAGTTCCCCCAACAGGGATTCGCGTAATTCACCCCTCCACTTT
TRBJ2-1,.,TRBD1,TRBV6-6,CASKLEGASYNEQFF,TGTGCCAGCAAGCTAGAGGGGGCTTCCTACAATGAGCAGTTCTTC
TRBJ2-6,.,TRBD2,TRBV7-2,CASLGGAGANVLTF,TGTGCCAGCCTGGGGGGGGCTGGGGCCAACGTCCTGACTTTC